The next 20 T cell receptor beta chains were all read from a single sample in a study of blood T cell repertoires in COVID-19. Assay: immunoSEQ multiplex PCR; the TCRdb copy retains only in-frame clones and omits some. The data show some 210,000 clones, with 70% to 90% seen just once and around 4.8% held by the top ten. Sequencing input: peripheral blood. The receptors shown here come from a woman aged 40 to 50 with acute or convalescent COVID-19.

This chain connects TRBV9 to TRBJ2-2; tentatively, D is TRBD2 (7 bases). V was shortened by 3 bases and J by 4 bases, with 16 bases between the two germline ends. The CDR3 loop spans 16 amino acids. Per germline, CDR1 SGDLS and CDR2 YYNGEE. Here the CDR3 DNA reads TGTGCCAGCAGCGCCCCAAGGGGGGGGTCCACCGGGGAGCTGTTTTTT. Protein sequence: CASSAPRGGSTGELFF. Based on the CDR3 plus reference TRBV9 and TRBJ2-2, the full variable domain is DSGVTQTPKHLITATGQRVTLRCSPRSGDLSVYWYQQSLDQGLQFLIQYYNGEERAKGNILERFSAQQFPDLHSELNLSSLELGDSALYFCASSAPRGGSTGELFFGEGSRLTVL.

V gene TRBV6-1 combines with J gene TRBJ1-5, with 8 bases lining up with TRBD1. J was trimmed by 2 bases and V by 3 bases; bases with no gene match: 9. The CDR3 loop spans 17 amino acids. The germline V gene has CDR1 MNHNS and CDR2 SASEGT. For the CDR3, the DNA is TGTGCCAGCAGTGATAGGATGGGGACAGGAGGCAATCAGCCCCAGCATTTT. This gives the protein CASSDRMGTGGNQPQHF.

The count of this clone is one. This chain uses TRBV2 with TRBJ1-2; D perhaps matches TRBD1 (5 bases). The CDR3 length is 14 residues. Between the trimmed V and J ends, which lost 2 bases and 4 bases, there was a span of 11 bases. The germline gives CDR1 SNHLY, CDR2 FYNNEI. Here the CDR3 DNA reads TGTGCCAGCAGTGAAAGGGGTCGGAGCTATGGCTACACCTTC. The encoded protein is CASSERGRSYGYTF. Variable domain in full (rest from reference TRBV2 and TRBJ1-2): EPEVTQTPSHQVTQMGQEVILRCVPISNHLYFYWYRQILGQKVEFLVSFYNNEISEKSEIFDDQFSVERPDGSNFTLKIRSTKLEDSAMYFCASSERGRSYGYTFGSGTRLTVV.

CDR3 nucleotides: TGTGCCAGCAGCCCGGGGGTGACCACCGGGGAGCTGTTTTTT. Amino acids: CASSPGVTTGELFF. The chain recombines TRBV5-4 with TRBJ2-2, with D perhaps TRBD2 (6 bases). Trimming took 4 bases from V and 4 from J, leaving 11 bases between them. This CDR3 contains 14 residues. In germline, CDR1 is SGHNT, CDR2 YYREEE (reference sequence).

V usage is TRBV19 and J usage is TRBJ1-2; 10 bases map to TRBD1. Germline trimming cut 3 bases from V and 4 bases from J; bases unmatched to any gene: 5. The CDR3 runs 15 residues. Germline V gene data show CDR1 as LNHDA and CDR2 as SQIVND (reference sequence). The CDR3 loop reads CASSIPGQGRYGYTF. CDR3 nucleotides: TGTGCCAGTAGTATCCCGGGACAGGGGCGCTATGGCTACACCTTC.

The V call is TRBV24-1, the J call TRBJ1-2, with D possibly matching TRBD1 (6 bases). Per germline, CDR1 KGHDR and CDR2 SFDVKD. This CDR3 comprises 14 residues. V lost 3 bases, J lost 7 bases, and 14 bases lay in between. The CDR3 region has the DNA TGTGCCACCAGTGATGGGGGGGCAGGTAGTGGCTACACCTTC. Protein: CATSDGGAGSGYTF.

This chain connects TRBV19 to TRBJ1-2; possible D gene TRBD1, 5 bases. CDR1 and CDR2 (germline): LNHDA, SQIVND (reference sequence). V was cut by 5 bases and J by 0 bases, with 13 bases left in between. CDR3 length: 15 amino acids. As DNA, the CDR3 is TGTGCCAGTAGTGCGGACGGAGGGGCTAACTATGGCTACACCTTC. Its translation: CASSADGGANYGYTF.

The CDR3 bases are TGTGCCAGCAGCTTGGGACTAGCGGGGGGGGAGACCCAGTACTTC. This encodes CASSLGLAGGETQYF. The V and J genes are TRBV5-4 and TRBJ2-5; 14 bases match TRBD2. CDR3 length: 15 residues. The V segment lost 0 bases and the J segment 5 bases; nucleotides outside the gene matches: 0. The germline V gene has CDR1 SGHNT and CDR2 YYREEE (reference sequence).

Regarding this clone: The identical CDR3 is also encoded by other nucleotide sequences in the sample. The chain uses TRBV5-1 and TRBJ1-2; D call uncertain. The CDR3 is 13 residues long. Germline-derived CDR1 and CDR2 are SGHRS and YFSETQ. V was trimmed by 4 bases and J by 4 bases, leaving 11 bases between them. The CDR3 region has the DNA TGCGCCAGCAGCCTGGCATCAGGCTATGGCTACACCTTC. Translating gives CASSLASGYGYTF.

The rearrangement uses TRBV30 and TRBJ1-5, with D possibly being TRBD1 (6 bases). The V end lost 3 bases, the J end lost 1 base, and 16 bases lay between the germline ends. The length of the CDR3 is 16 residues. Germline V CDR1 and CDR2: GTSNPN, SVGIG (reference sequence). CDR3 coding DNA: TGTGCCTGGAGGGCGTCCGGGACACAGAGCAATCAGCCCCAGCATTTT. Protein product: CAWRASGTQSNQPQHF.

This rearrangement joins TRBV2 to TRBJ1-1; TRBD1 matches at 7 bases. CDR1 is SNHLY, CDR2 FYNNEI, per germline. There are 13 residues in the CDR3. After removal of 6 bases from V and 0 bases from J, the junction contained 1 base not matched to a gene. The CDR3 here is CASRDRLNTEAFF. The CDR3 DNA is TGTGCCAGCAGGGACAGGTTGAACACTGAAGCTTTCTTT.

This clone was detected only once. This chain joins TRBV11-3 and TRBJ2-5; 10 bases fit TRBD2. CDR3 length: 15 residues. Germline CDR1 and CDR2: SGHNT and YENEEA. V lost 5 bases to trimming and J lost 5 bases; unmatched junction nucleotides: 8. This chain's CDR3 is CASSPQRGGMETQYF. The CDR3 coding sequence is TGTGCCAGCAGCCCGCAGCGGGGGGGCATGGAGACCCAGTACTTC.

This chain uses TRBV7-8 with TRBJ2-7; D call uncertain. Trimming left V 2 bases short and J 4 bases short, with 6 bases between. From germline, CDR1 is SGHVS and CDR2 FQNEAQ. The length of the CDR3 is 12 residues. The CDR3 nucleotides read TGTGCCAGCAGCTTAACACGTTACGAGCAGTACGTC. The encoded protein is CASSLTRYEQYV.

V usage is TRBV6-5 and J usage is TRBJ1-1, with 9 bases that match TRBD1. The CDR3 totals 15 residues. V shed 0 bases and J 4 bases; nucleotides not matched to a gene: 3. Germline CDR1 and CDR2: MNHEY and SVGAGI. CDR3 nucleotides: TGTGCCAGCAGTTACTCGTACAGGGGGCGCACTGAAGCTTTCTTT. Its translation: CASSYSYRGRTEAFF.

V usage is TRBV11-2 and J usage is TRBJ2-5, with D perhaps TRBD1 (5 bases). Germline V gives CDR1 SGHAT, CDR2 FQNNGV. Between the trimmed V and J ends, which lost 2 bases and 2 bases, there was a span of 12 bases. The CDR3 covers 15 residues. The CDR3 DNA is TGTGCCAGCAGCTTAATGCAGGGCCTTCAAGAGACCCAGTACTTC. Protein product: CASSLMQGLQETQYF.

The V gene is TRBV5-1, the J gene TRBJ1-4; 7 nucleotides match TRBD1. V dropped 4 bases and J dropped 3; count of bases not matched to a gene: 6. Germline V gives CDR1 SGHRS, CDR2 YFSETQ. The CDR3 totals 15 residues. The CDR3 region is CASSVDRPPNEKLFF. The CDR3 nucleotides read TGCGCCAGCAGCGTGGACAGGCCTCCTAATGAAAAACTGTTTTTT.

This clone appeared a single time. This chain uses TRBV10-3 with TRBJ2-2; tentative D call: TRBD1 (6 bases). Trimming took off 7 bases at V and 5 bases at J, with 14 bases between the two ends. The CDR3 has 14 amino acids. CDR1 ENHRY and CDR2 SYGVKD come from the germline V gene. DNA of the CDR3: TGTGCCATCAACCCCAGGGGTTGGACCGGGGAGCTGTTTTTT. Translation: CAINPRGWTGELFF.

The rearrangement links TRBV6-1 to TRBJ1-2, with D tentatively TRBD1 (5 bases). The V end lost 0 bases, the J end lost 4 bases, and 24 bases lay between the germline ends. There are 19 residues in the CDR3. The V gene's germline CDR1 is MNHNS and CDR2 SASEGT. CDR3 sequence reads: CASSEAPPHGGALIYGYTF. The CDR3 nucleotides read TGTGCCAGCAGTGAAGCGCCCCCACACGGAGGGGCACTCATCTATGGCTACACCTTC.

V and J are TRBV24-1 and TRBJ2-5; D unresolved. The CDR3 sequence is 12 residues long. The V and J ends lost 2 bases and 5 bases respectively, with 5 bases between them. From germline, CDR1 is KGHDR and CDR2 SFDVKD. Here the CDR3 DNA reads TGTGCCACCAGTGATTCTACGGAGACCCAGTACTTC. Translating it yields CATSDSTETQYF.

This rearrangement joins TRBV28 to TRBJ1-4; 9 bases map to TRBD1. Germline values: CDR1 MDHEN, CDR2 SYDVKM. The V gene end was trimmed by 5 bases and the J gene end by 8 bases; junction bases not matched to a gene: 9. The CDR3 is 15 residues long. The CDR3 protein is CASSPPWDREEKLFF. CDR3 in DNA: TGTGCCAGCAGTCCTCCATGGGACAGGGAAGAAAAACTGTTTTTT.